This is a list of T cell receptor beta chains from one sample in a study of shared clonotypes between healthy human individuals. Generated by immunoSEQ multiplex PCR, the TCRdb table keeps only in-frame clones and is missing some. The data hold 700,000 to 950,000 clones, with 96% observed a single time. Sequencing was done on a sample of naive CD8+ T cells sorted from blood. The receptors were gathered from a man aged 25 to 40 in good health. Both conserved end residues are part of each CDR3. Each record gives: V gene, D gene, clone size, J gene, CDR3 DNA, CDR3 protein. The D gene is left open where the match is weak. Where a row states a size, it is once, few, many or the class of an expanded clone; other rows omit it.

>TRBV6-5|TRBD2|.|TRBJ2-1
TGTGCCAGCAGTTACTCCCAAGCGGGAGGATACAATGAGCAGTTCTTC
CASSYSQAGGYNEQFF
>TRBV7-6|.|.|TRBJ2-4
TGTGCCAGCAGCGCCGATCCGACAACCCAAAACATTCAGTACTTC
CASSADPTTQNIQYF
>TRBV7-9|.|.|TRBJ2-5
TGTGCCAGCAGCTTAGAAACAGGGTTTTTCGAGACCCAGTACTTC
CASSLETGFFETQYF
>TRBV5-1|.|.|TRBJ2-1
TGCGCCAGCAGCACCGCGGGACAGTCCCCCAATGAGCAGTTCTTC
CASSTAGQSPNEQFF
>TRBV11-2|TRBD1|.|TRBJ2-1
TGTGCCAGCAGCTTACCAGGGGGTCTGTACAATGAGCAGTTCTTC
CASSLPGGLYNEQFF
>TRBV15|.|.|TRBJ1-1
TGTGCCACCAGCAGAGATCAGGTAGCCTCTGAAGCTTTCTTT
CATSRDQVASEAFF
>TRBV6-6|TRBD1|.|TRBJ1-1
TGTGCCAGCACTTCCCGGGACAGGGCGAAGAACACTGAAGCTTTCTTT
CASTSRDRAKNTEAFF
>TRBV7-9|TRBD2|.|TRBJ2-2
TGTGCCAGCAGCTTACCCTTTGGCGGGAGGGCCTCCAACGGGGAGCTGTTTTTT
CASSLPFGGRASNGELFF
>TRBV15|.|.|TRBJ2-3
TGTGCCACCAGCAGAGCCACCGGCGCGGAAAACACAGATACGCAGTATTTT
CATSRATGAENTDTQYF
>TRBV28|TRBD1|.|TRBJ1-5
TGTGCCAGCAGTTTTACTACAGGGGGCATAGAGCCCCAGCATTTT
CASSFTTGGIEPQHF
>TRBV29-1|.|.|TRBJ1-2
TGCAGCGTTGTAGTCAGAACGTATGGCTACACCTTC
CSVVVRTYGYTF
>TRBV27|.|.|TRBJ2-7
TGTGCCAGCGCGCTGGCCGGAGCCTACGAGCAGTACTTC
CASALAGAYEQYF
>TRBV11-2|TRBD1|.|TRBJ1-4
TGTGCCAGCAGCTCTGGACAGGGAGCGACGGATGAAAAACTGTTTTTT
CASSSGQGATDEKLFF
>TRBV28|.|.|TRBJ2-4
TGTGCCAGCAGAATGGGACGGCTAGCGCAAGATAACATTCAGTACTTC
CASRMGRLAQDNIQYF
>TRBV9|.|.|TRBJ1-2
TGTGCCAGCAGCGTAGGAGTCGCAGGTCAACTTAACTATGGCTACACCTTC
CASSVGVAGQLNYGYTF
>TRBV7-8|.|.|TRBJ2-7
TGTGCCAGCAGCCCGAGCGGCGGACTTCTCTTATACGAGCAGTACTTC
CASSPSGGLLLYEQYF
>TRBV7-7|TRBD1|.|TRBJ2-7
TGTGCCAGCAGCCCTTTTCCCGGGACAGGCAACTACGAGCAGTACTTC
CASSPFPGTGNYEQYF
>TRBV5-1|TRBD1|.|TRBJ2-4
TGCGCCAGCAGCCCGACAGGGGGAGTCGGAAACATTCAGTACTTC
CASSPTGGVGNIQYF
>TRBV7-9|.|.|TRBJ2-2
TGTGCCAGCAGCTCGTTGGTTCTTCGGACAGCCACCGGGGAGCTGTTTTTT
CASSSLVLRTATGELFF
>TRBV4-1|.|.|TRBJ2-7
TGCGCCAGCAGCCAAGTGGGTCTAGCGTCGTCCTACGAGCAGTACTTC
CASSQVGLASSYEQYF
>TRBV9|TRBD2|.|TRBJ2-3
TGTGCCAGCAGCTTCAGGACTAGCGGGAGGTCCGGTGCTAGCACAGATACGCAGTATTTT
CASSFRTSGRSGASTDTQYF
>TRBV11-3|TRBD2|.|TRBJ2-1
TGTGCCAGCAGCTTCGGCCCAGCGGGGGAGCAGTTCTTC
CASSFGPAGEQFF
>TRBV5-1|TRBD2|.|TRBJ2-5
TGCGCCAGCAGCTCGGGACTAGCGGGAGTTGAGACCCAGTACTTC
CASSSGLAGVETQYF
>TRBV7-9|.|.|TRBJ1-5
TGTGCCAGCAGCTCCGAAAAGACACTTGTTCGTCAGCCCCAGCATTTT
CASSSEKTLVRQPQHF
>TRBV19|TRBD2|.|TRBJ2-7
TGTGCCAGTAGTGTGACTAGCGGGGCCTACGAGCAGTACTTC
CASSVTSGAYEQYF
>TRBV27|.|.|TRBJ1-1
TGTGCCAGCAGTTTAACAGGAGTGAACACTGAAGCTTTCTTT
CASSLTGVNTEAFF
>TRBV9|.|.|TRBJ2-7
TGTGCCAGCAGCGTAGACTTAACCTACGAGCAGTACTTC
CASSVDLTYEQYF
>TRBV9|.|.|TRBJ1-2
TGTGCCACCGCCCCTGGAGGAGGGACCTATGGCTACACCTTC
CATAPGGGTYGYTF
>TRBV28|.|.|TRBJ2-7
TGTGCCAGCAGTTCAACCTATCAGTACTTC
CASSSTYQYF
>TRBV29-1|TRBD1|.|TRBJ2-7
TGCAGCGCCCTCGGGACAGGGTTTTACGAGCAGTACTTC
CSALGTGFYEQYF
>TRBV29-1|.|.|TRBJ2-2
TGCAGCGTTCTCGACCCCGCCGGGGAGCTGTTTTTT
CSVLDPAGELFF
>TRBV27|.|.|TRBJ2-7
TGTGCCAGCAGTTTATTAGGGACTGAGGACGAGCAGTACTTC
CASSLLGTEDEQYF
>TRBV27|TRBD1|.|TRBJ1-2
TGTGCCAGCAGTTTAAAGGTTTATTCGGGACAGTATGGCTACACCTTC
CASSLKVYSGQYGYTF
>TRBV29-1|TRBD2|.|TRBJ2-3
TGCAGCGTTGAAGGGACTAGCGGGAGCGGGGGTTTCACAGATACGCAGTATTTT
CSVEGTSGSGGFTDTQYF
>TRBV11-2|TRBD2|.|TRBJ2-3
TGTGCCAGCAGCCCTGGGGCGGGAGGGCCCACAGATACGCAGTATTTT
CASSPGAGGPTDTQYF
>TRBV25-1|.|.|TRBJ1-5
TGTGCCAGCAGTGGGGGGGGCGGACAGCCCCAGCATTTT
CASSGGGGQPQHF
>TRBV7-9|.|.|TRBJ2-7
TGTGCCAGCAGCTTAGCGGGGGCCGAGCAGTACTTC
CASSLAGAEQYF
>TRBV29-1|TRBD2|.|TRBJ2-7
TGCAGCGTTGGAAGGGCGGGAGTGAACGAGCAGTACTTC
CSVGRAGVNEQYF
>TRBV5-6|.|.|TRBJ1-5
TGTGCCAGCAGCCCGGGGCCTTTTAGCAATCAGCCCCAGCATTTT
CASSPGPFSNQPQHF
>TRBV5-4|.|.|TRBJ2-3
TGTGCCAGCAGCTTTTGGGACCGCAGCACAGATACGCAGTATTTT
CASSFWDRSTDTQYF
>TRBV6-1|.|.|TRBJ2-7
TGTGCCAGCAGTGAATTGGGCTACGAGCAGTACTTC
CASSELGYEQYF
>TRBV5-4|.|once|TRBJ2-1
TGTGCCAGCAGCCCATACGTATCGAATGAGCAGTTCTTC
CASSPYVSNEQFF
>TRBV14|.|.|TRBJ2-5
TGTGCCAGCAGCCAAGATAGTACCTGGGGGCCCCAAGAGACCCAGTACTTC
CASSQDSTWGPQETQYF
>TRBV7-9|TRBD2|.|TRBJ2-1
TGTGCCAGCAGCTTTCAATCATCCAGCGGGAGGTATGAGCAGTTCTTC
CASSFQSSSGRYEQFF
>TRBV9|TRBD1|once|TRBJ2-3
TGTGCCAGCAGCGTGGGACAGGGACCAGATACGCAGTATTTT
CASSVGQGPDTQYF
>TRBV29-1|.|.|TRBJ2-1
TGCAGCGTTGATGGGGACTCCATCGTTAATGAGCAGTTCTTC
CSVDGDSIVNEQFF
>TRBV28|.|.|TRBJ1-5
TGTGCCAGCAGTTTAATTGGGGAGGTTCAGCCCCAGCATTTT
CASSLIGEVQPQHF
>TRBV11-2|TRBD2|.|TRBJ2-3
TGTGCCAGCAGCTCCCGGGGAAGCGGGAGGTTCCCAGATACGCAGTATTTT
CASSSRGSGRFPDTQYF
>TRBV30|.|.|TRBJ2-3
TGTGCCTGTACAAGGGAGAGCACAGATACGCAGTATTTT
CACTRESTDTQYF
>TRBV7-9|.|.|TRBJ2-1
TGTGCCAGCAGCCCTCCGAGGGGTGACACCAGCTCCTACAATGAGCAGTTCTTC
CASSPPRGDTSSYNEQFF
>TRBV15|.|.|TRBJ2-2
TGTGCCACCAGCAGAGATCCTGGCTTGAACACCGGGGAGCTGTTTTTT
CATSRDPGLNTGELFF
>TRBV4-1|TRBD2|.|TRBJ2-3
TGCGCCAGCAGCCAAGTCCCGTCTAGCGGGAGCCCGAATACGCAGTATTTT
CASSQVPSSGSPNTQYF
>TRBV14|TRBD1|few|TRBJ1-4
TGTGCCAGCAGCCAGTTGACAGGGGTCGGGGATAATGGTGAAAAACTGTTTTTT
CASSQLTGVGDNGEKLFF
>TRBV7-9|.|.|TRBJ1-1
TGTGCCAGCAGCTTAGCGTTCCGGGAAGCTTTCTTT
CASSLAFREAFF
>TRBV5-1|.|.|TRBJ2-7
TGCGCCAGCAGCGGGACCCCTCAGGGAAGCTACGAGCAGTACTTC
CASSGTPQGSYEQYF
>TRBV21-1|.|.|TRBJ2-7
TGTGCCAGCCGAGGGGAGGGGGCCTACGAGCAGTACTTC
CASRGEGAYEQYF